Here is one TCR beta chain with its context. A read error may produce the germline difference seen at one junction end. TCRdb's table, derived via immunoSEQ multiplex PCR, lists solely in-frame clones and lacks some. This repertoire shows around 90,000 clones, about 89% found once; its top ten account for 21%. The sample comes from a study of control samples from healthy donors and cancer patients. This CDR3 has 13 amino acids. In germline, CDR1 is LGHDT, CDR2 YNNKEL (reference sequence). The sequenced material came from blood. The receptor comes from a man aged 25-45 years in good health. The chain combines TRBV3-1 (or the pseudogene TRBV3-2) with TRBJ2-2; tentatively, D is TRBD1 (6 bases). Here the CDR3 reads CASRQGGTGELFF. CDR3 bases: TGTGCCAGCAGACAAGGGGGAACCGGGGAGCTGTTTTTT.